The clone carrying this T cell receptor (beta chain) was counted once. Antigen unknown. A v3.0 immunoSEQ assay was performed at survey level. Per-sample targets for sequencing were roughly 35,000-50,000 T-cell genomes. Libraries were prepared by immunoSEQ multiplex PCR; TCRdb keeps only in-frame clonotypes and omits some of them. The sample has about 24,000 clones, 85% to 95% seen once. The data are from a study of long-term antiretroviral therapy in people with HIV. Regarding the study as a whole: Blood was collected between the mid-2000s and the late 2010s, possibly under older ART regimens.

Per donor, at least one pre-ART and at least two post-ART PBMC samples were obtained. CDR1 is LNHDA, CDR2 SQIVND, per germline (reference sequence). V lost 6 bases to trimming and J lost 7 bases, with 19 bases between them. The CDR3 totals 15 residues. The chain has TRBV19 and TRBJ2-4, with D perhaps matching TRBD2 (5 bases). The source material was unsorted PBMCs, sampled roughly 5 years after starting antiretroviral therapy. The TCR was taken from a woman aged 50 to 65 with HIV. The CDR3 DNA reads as TGTGCCAGTAGCATACCCGGGGTCCGGCCCAACATTCAGTACTTC. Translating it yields CASSIPGVRPNIQYF.